This is a list of T cell receptor beta chains from one sample in a study of blood T cell repertoires in COVID-19. The data were produced by immunoSEQ multiplex PCR, yet TCRdb's version contains in-frame clones alone and is incomplete. The sample lists 190,000 or so clones, around nine tenths seen once, with 6.5% to 8.5% in the top ten. The source material was peripheral blood. All receptors derive from a man in his forties with acute or convalescent COVID-19. Each CDR3 is given with its conserved first and last residue. A D gene is named only where the DNA matches it firmly. The size field is filled for only some rows; it gives once, few, many or a size class.

d_call,j_call,clone_size,v_call,cdr3_aa,cdr3_nt
-,TRBJ1-5,once,TRBV3-1/TRBV3-2,CASSSRTDLNQPQHF,TGTGCCAGCAGCTCCCGGACAGACCTCAATCAGCCCCAGCATTTT
-,TRBJ1-4,-,TRBV30,CAWAGGKLFF,TGTGCCTGGGCCGGCGGAAAACTGTTTTTT
-,TRBJ1-5,-,TRBV19,CASSIEGPRQVSNQPQHF,TGTGCCAGTAGTATAGAAGGACCCCGACAGGTTAGCAATCAGCCCCAGCATTTT
-,TRBJ1-1,-,TRBV12-3/TRBV12-4,CASILTGEAFF,TGTGCCAGCATCCTGACAGGTGAAGCTTTCTTT
-,TRBJ2-7,-,TRBV6-2/TRBV6-3,CASSLGGWYEQYF,TGTGCCAGCAGTCTCGGAGGGTGGTACGAGCAGTACTTC
-,TRBJ1-2,-,TRBV12-3/TRBV12-4,CASSLATGEGYTF,TGTGCCAGCAGTTTAGCTACAGGAGAGGGCTACACCTTC
-,TRBJ2-7,-,TRBV24-1,CAITGSPYEQYF,TGTGCCATAACGGGTTCGCCCTACGAGCAGTACTTC
TRBD1,TRBJ2-5,-,TRBV5-4,CASSPRDSEETQYF,TGTGCCAGCAGCCCCCGGGACAGCGAAGAGACCCAGTACTTC
TRBD1,TRBJ1-5,-,TRBV6-1,CASSAPTTGADQPQHF,TGTGCCAGCAGTGCACCCACGACAGGGGCCGATCAGCCCCAGCATTTT
-,TRBJ2-6,-,TRBV5-1,CASSLTGIDGANVLTF,TGCGCCAGCAGCTTGACAGGGATCGATGGGGCCAACGTCCTGACTTTC
TRBD2,TRBJ2-7,-,TRBV4-1,CASSQGGTSVESRAFSYEQYF,TGCGCCAGCAGCCAGGGGGGTACTAGCGTCGAAAGCCGAGCTTTCTCCTACGAGCAGTACTTC
-,TRBJ1-1,-,TRBV4-2,CASSLGGGTEAFF,TGTGCCAGCAGCCTGGGGGGAGGCACTGAAGCTTTCTTT
-,TRBJ1-2,-,TRBV19,CASRLPYRDTTNYGYTF,TGTGCCAGTAGACTCCCCTACCGCGACACCACTAACTATGGCTACACCTTC
TRBD2,TRBJ2-7,-,TRBV7-9,CASSLFSRTSSYEQYF,TGTGCCAGCAGCTTATTCTCGCGGACTAGCTCCTACGAGCAGTACTTC
TRBD1,TRBJ2-6,once,TRBV5-4,CASSHHSTGTFSGANVLTF,TGTGCCAGCAGCCACCATTCGACAGGGACCTTCTCTGGGGCCAACGTCCTGACTTTC
TRBD1,TRBJ2-7,-,TRBV10-2,CASSDTGVEQYF,TGCGCCAGCAGCGATACAGGGGTCGAGCAGTACTTC
TRBD1,TRBJ1-1,few,TRBV11-2,CASSGDRGTEAFF,TGTGCCAGCAGCGGGGACAGAGGGACTGAAGCTTTCTTT
TRBD1,TRBJ1-4,few,TRBV19,CAARQGRFLSDEKLFF,TGTGCCGCCCGACAGGGGCGTTTTTTGAGCGATGAAAAACTGTTTTTT
TRBD2,TRBJ2-5,-,TRBV5-1,CASSLFLAGGQETQYF,TGCGCCAGCAGCTTGTTCCTAGCGGGGGGTCAAGAGACCCAGTACTTC
TRBD2,TRBJ2-5,once,TRBV7-7,CASSLTSGGEETQYF,TGTGCTAGCAGCTTAACTAGCGGGGGTGAAGAGACCCAGTACTTC
TRBD2,TRBJ2-2,-,TRBV11-2,CASSLTSGVLTGELFF,TGTGCCAGCAGCTTGACTAGCGGGGTGCTCACCGGGGAGCTGTTTTTT
-,TRBJ1-3,-,TRBV5-1,CASSPISTYGDTIYF,TGCGCCAGCAGCCCAATTTCGACCTACGGGGACACCATATATTTT
-,TRBJ2-5,-,TRBV29-1,CSVVGRGETQYF,TGCAGCGTTGTTGGGCGGGGAGAGACCCAGTACTTC
TRBD1,TRBJ1-5,-,TRBV27,CASSPDRGVQPQHF,TGTGCCAGCAGTCCCGACAGGGGGGTGCAGCCCCAGCATTTT
-,TRBJ2-2,-,TRBV30,CAWSIPRGFDTGELFF,TGTGCCTGGAGTATTCCAAGGGGATTCGACACCGGGGAGCTGTTTTTT
-,TRBJ2-7,-,TRBV5-1,CASSWDTGSYEQYF,TGCGCCAGCAGCTGGGACACGGGCTCCTACGAGCAGTACTTC
TRBD1,TRBJ2-1,once,TRBV2,CASSEALGTGESNEQFF,TGTGCCAGCAGTGAAGCGCTGGGGACAGGGGAATCCAATGAGCAGTTCTTC
-,TRBJ1-1,-,TRBV5-6,CASSYGGGVNTEAFF,TGTGCCAGCAGCTACGGGGGAGGGGTCAACACTGAAGCTTTCTTT
TRBD1,TRBJ1-4,-,TRBV6-5,CASSYTRDRDGEKLFF,TGTGCCAGCAGTTACACCCGGGACAGGGATGGTGAAAAACTGTTTTTT
-,TRBJ1-1,-,TRBV7-9,CASSLRGGYTEAFF,TGTGCCAGCAGCTTACGTGGCGGGTACACTGAAGCTTTCTTT
TRBD1,TRBJ1-1,-,TRBV4-1,CASSQEFSDRGLGNTEAFF,TGCGCCAGCAGCCAAGAATTCTCGGACAGGGGGCTTGGGAACACTGAAGCTTTCTTT
TRBD1,TRBJ1-2,few,TRBV19,CASTDPSTGAGYTF,TGTGCCAGTACCGACCCCTCGACAGGGGCCGGCTACACCTTC
-,TRBJ2-2,once,TRBV3-1/TRBV3-2,CASASGATGELFF,TGTGCCAGCGCCTCAGGGGCTACCGGGGAGCTGTTTTTT
-,TRBJ2-1,-,TRBV5-1,CASSLSSFNNEQFF,TGCGCCAGCAGCTTGAGTAGCTTTAACAATGAGCAGTTCTTC
-,TRBJ2-5,-,TRBV5-4,CASSLGGRSKETQYF,TGTGCCAGCAGCTTGGGCGGAAGGTCCAAAGAGACCCAGTACTTC
TRBD1,TRBJ1-6,few,TRBV6-5,CASRMTGINSPLHF,TGTGCCAGCCGTATGACAGGGATCAATTCACCCCTCCACTTT
-,TRBJ1-2,-,TRBV3-1/TRBV3-2,CASSLRQNNYGYTF,TGTGCCAGCAGCCTCCGACAGAACAACTATGGCTACACCTTC
TRBD1,TRBJ1-1,-,TRBV5-4,CASSSDRGTEAFF,TGTGCCAGCAGTTCTGACAGGGGCACTGAAGCTTTCTTT